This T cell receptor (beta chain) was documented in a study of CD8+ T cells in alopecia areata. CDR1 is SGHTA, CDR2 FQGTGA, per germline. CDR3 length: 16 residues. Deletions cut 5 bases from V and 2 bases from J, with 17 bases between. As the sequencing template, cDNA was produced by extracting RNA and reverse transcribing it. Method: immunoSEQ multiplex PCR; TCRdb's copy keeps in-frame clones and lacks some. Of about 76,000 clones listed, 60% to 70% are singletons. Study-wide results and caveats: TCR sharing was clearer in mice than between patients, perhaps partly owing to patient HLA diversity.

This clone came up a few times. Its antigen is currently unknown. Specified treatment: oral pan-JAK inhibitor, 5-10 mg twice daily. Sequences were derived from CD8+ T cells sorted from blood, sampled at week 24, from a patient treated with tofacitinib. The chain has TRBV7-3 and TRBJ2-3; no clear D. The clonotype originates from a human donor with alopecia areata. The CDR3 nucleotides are TGTGCCAGCAGCCAAGACCCGACAAGCCCCACAGATACGCAGTATTTT. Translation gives CASSQDPTSPTDTQYF.